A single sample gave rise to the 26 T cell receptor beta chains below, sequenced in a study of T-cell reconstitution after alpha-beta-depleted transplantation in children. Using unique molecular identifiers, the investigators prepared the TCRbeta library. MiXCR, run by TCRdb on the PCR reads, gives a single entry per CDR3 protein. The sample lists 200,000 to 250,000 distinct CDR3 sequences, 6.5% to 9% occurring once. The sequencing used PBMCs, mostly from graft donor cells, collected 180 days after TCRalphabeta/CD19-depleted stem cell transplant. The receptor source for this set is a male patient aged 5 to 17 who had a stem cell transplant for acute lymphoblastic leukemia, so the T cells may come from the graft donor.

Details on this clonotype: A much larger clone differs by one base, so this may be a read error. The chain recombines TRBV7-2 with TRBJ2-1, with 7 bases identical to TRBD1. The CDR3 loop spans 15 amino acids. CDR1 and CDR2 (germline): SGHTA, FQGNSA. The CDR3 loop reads CASSLVMAPGGEQLF. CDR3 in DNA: TGTGCCAGCAGCTTAGTTATGGCCCCAGGGGGTGAGCAGTTGTTC. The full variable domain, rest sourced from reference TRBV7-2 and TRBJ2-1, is GAGVSQSPSNKVTEKGKDVELRCDPISGHTALYWYRQSLGQGLEFLIYFQGNSAPDKSGLPSDRFSAERTGGSVSTLTIQRTQQEDSAVYLCASSLVMAPGGEQLFGPGTRLTVL.

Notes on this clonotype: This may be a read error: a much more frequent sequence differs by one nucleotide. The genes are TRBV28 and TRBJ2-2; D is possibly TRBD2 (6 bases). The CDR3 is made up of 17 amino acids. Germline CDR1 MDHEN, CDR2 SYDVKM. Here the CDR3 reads CASSLWRASENTGELLF. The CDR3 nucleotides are TGTGCCAGCAGTTTATGGCGGGCTAGCGAGAACACCGGGGAGCTGCTTTTT. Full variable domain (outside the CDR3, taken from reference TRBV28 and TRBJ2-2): DVKVTQSSRYLVKRTGEKVFLECVQDMDHENMFWYRQDPGLGLRLIYFSYDVKMKEKGDIPEGYSVSREKKERFSLILESASTNQTSMYLCASSLWRASENTGELLFGEGSRLTVL.

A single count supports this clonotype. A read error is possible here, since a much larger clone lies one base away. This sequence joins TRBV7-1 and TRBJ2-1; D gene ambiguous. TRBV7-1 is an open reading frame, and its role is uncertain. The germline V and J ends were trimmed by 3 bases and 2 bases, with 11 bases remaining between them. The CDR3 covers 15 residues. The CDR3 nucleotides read TGTGCCAGCAGCTCGGGCCCTCTCCCCTACAATGAGCAGTTCTTC. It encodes CASSSGPLPYNEQFF.

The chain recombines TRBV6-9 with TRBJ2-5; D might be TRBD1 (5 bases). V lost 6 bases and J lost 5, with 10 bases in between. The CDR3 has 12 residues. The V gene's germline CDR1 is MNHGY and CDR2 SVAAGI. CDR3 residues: CASRKGRETQYF. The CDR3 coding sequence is TGTGCCAGCAGGAAGGGGCGTGAGACCCAGTACTTC.

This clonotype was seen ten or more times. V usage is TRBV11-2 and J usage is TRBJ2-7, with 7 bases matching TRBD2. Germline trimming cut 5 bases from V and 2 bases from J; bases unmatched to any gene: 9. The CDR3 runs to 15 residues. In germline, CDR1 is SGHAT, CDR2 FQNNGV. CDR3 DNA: TGTGCCAGCAGCGTAGGAGCGGGGACGGCCTACGAGCAGTACTTC. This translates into CASSVGAGTAYEQYF.

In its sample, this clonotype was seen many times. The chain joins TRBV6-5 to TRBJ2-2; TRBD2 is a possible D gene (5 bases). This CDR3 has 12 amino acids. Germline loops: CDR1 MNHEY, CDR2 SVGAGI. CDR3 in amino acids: CVTGRNTGELFF. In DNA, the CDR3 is TGTGTAACGGGGAGGAACACCGGGGAGCTGTTTTTT.

DNA of the CDR3: TGTGCCAGCAGCCAAGAAAGAGGTGGGACTACCTACAATGAGCAGTTCTTC. It specifies CASSQERGGTTYNEQFF. The chain has TRBV14 and TRBJ2-1; 7 bases fit TRBD2. Germline CDR1 and CDR2: SGHDN and FVKESK. CDR3 length: 17 amino acids. The ends lost 0 bases at V and 2 bases at J; junction bases unmatched: 7.

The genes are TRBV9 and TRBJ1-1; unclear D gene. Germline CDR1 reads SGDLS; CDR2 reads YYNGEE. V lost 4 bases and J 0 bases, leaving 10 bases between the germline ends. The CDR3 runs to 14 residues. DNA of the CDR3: TGTGCCAGCAGCCGGGAAACCGTGAACACTGAAGCTTTCTTT. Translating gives CASSRETVNTEAFF.

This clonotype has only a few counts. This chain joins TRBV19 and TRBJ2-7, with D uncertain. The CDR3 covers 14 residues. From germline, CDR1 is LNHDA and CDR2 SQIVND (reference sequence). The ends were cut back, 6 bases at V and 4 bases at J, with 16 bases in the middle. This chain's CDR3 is CASSQGANAYEQYF. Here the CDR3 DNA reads TGTGCCAGTAGCCAAGGTGCGAATGCGTACGAGCAGTACTTC.

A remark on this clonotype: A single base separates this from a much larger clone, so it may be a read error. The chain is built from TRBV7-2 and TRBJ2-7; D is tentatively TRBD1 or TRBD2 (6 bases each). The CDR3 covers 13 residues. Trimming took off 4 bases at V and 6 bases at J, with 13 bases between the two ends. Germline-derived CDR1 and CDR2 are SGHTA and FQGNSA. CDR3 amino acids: CASSSRPGAEQYF. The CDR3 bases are TGTGCCAGCAGCTCCAGACCGGGGGCCGAGCAGTACTTC.

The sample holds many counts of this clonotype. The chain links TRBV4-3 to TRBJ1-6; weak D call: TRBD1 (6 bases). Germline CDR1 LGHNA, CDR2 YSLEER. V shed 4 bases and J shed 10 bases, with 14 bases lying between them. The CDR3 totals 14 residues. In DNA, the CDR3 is TGCGCCAGCAGCCCCGGGACAAAGGGATCACCCCTCCACTTT. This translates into CASSPGTKGSPLHF.

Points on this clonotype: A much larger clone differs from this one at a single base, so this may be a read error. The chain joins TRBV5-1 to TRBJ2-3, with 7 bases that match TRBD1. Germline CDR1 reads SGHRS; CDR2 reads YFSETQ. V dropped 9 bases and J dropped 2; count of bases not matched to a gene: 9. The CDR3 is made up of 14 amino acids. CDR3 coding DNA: TGCGCCAACACCTCAGGACAGGTCACAGATACGCAGTATTTT. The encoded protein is CANTSGQVTDTQYF.

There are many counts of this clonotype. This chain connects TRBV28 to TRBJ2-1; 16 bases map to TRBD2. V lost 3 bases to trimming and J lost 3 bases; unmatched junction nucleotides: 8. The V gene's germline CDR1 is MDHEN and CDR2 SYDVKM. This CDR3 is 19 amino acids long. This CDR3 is CASSFGTGLAGGIYNEQFF. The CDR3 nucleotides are TGTGCCAGCAGTTTTGGTACGGGACTAGCGGGAGGGATCTACAATGAGCAGTTCTTC.

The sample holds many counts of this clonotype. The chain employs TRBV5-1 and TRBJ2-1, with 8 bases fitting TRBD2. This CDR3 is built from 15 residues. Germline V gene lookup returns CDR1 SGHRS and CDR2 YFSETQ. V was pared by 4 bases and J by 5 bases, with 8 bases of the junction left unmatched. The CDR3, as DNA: TGCGCCAGCAGCCTAGGGGCGGGAGGACACAATGAGCAGTTCTTC. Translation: CASSLGAGGHNEQFF.

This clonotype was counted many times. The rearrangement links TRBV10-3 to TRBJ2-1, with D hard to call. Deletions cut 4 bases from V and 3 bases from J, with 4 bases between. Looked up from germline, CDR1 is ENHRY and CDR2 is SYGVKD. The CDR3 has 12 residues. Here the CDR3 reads CAISVNYNEQFF. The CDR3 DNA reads TGTGCCATCAGTGTAAACTACAATGAGCAGTTCTTC.

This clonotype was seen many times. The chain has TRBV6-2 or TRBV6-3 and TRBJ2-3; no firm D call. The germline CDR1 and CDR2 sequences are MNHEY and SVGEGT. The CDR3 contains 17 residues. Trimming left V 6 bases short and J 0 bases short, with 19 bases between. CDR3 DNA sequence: TGTGCCAGCAGCACACCATTCCTCATTACAAGCACAGATACGCAGTATTTT. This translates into CASSTPFLITSTDTQYF.

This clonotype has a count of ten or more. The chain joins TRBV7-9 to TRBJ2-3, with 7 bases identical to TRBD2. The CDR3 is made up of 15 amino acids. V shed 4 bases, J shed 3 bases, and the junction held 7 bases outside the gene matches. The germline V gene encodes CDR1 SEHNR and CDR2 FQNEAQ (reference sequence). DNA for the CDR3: TGTGCCAGCAGCTCAAGCGGGGCTTTGACAGATACGCAGTATTTT. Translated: CASSSSGALTDTQYF.

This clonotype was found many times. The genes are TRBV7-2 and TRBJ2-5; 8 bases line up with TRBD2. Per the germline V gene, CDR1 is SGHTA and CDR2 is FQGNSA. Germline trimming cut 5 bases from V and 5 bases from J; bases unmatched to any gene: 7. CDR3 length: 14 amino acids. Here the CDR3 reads CASSPAGAQETQYF. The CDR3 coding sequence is TGTGCCAGCAGCCCAGCGGGGGCTCAGGAGACCCAGTACTTC.

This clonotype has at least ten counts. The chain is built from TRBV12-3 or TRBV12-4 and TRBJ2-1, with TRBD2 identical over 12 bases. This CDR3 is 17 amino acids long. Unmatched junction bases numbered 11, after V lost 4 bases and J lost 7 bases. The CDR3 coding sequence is TGTGCCAGCAGTTCGACATCTAGCGGGAGGGCCGAGAATGAGCAGTTCTTC. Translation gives CASSSTSSGRAENEQFF.

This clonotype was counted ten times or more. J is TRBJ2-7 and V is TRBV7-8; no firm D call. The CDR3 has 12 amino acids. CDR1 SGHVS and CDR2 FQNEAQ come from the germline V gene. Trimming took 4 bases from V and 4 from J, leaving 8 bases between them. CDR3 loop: CASSSDLYEQYF. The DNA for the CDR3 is TGTGCCAGCAGCTCAGACTTATACGAGCAGTACTTC. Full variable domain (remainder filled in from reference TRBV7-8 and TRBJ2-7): GAGVSQSPRYKVAKRGQDVALRCDPISGHVSLFWYQQALGQGPEFLTYFQNEAQLDKSGLPSDRFFAERPEGSVSTLKIQRTQQEDSAVYLCASSSDLYEQYFGPGTRLTVT.

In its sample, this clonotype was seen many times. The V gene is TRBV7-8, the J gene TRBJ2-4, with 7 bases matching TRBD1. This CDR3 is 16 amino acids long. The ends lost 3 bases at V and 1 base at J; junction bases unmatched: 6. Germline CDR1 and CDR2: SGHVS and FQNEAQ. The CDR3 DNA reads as TGTGCCAGCAGCTTTGAAGGGGGCGCTGCCAAAAACATTCAGTACTTC. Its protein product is CASSFEGGAAKNIQYF.

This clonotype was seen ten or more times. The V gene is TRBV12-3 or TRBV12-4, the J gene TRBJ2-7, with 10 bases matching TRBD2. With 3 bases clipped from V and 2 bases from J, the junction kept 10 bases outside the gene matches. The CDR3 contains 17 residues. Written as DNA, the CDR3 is TGTGCCAGCAGTTTCGGGAAAGGAGCGGGGGGGCCCTACGAGCAGTACTTC. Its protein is CASSFGKGAGGPYEQYF.

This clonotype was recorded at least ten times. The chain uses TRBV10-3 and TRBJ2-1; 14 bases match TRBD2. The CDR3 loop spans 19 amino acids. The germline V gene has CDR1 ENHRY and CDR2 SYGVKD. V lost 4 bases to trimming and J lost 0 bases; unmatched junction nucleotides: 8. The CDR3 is CAISVLTSGRGHSYNEQFF. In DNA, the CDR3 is TGTGCCATCAGTGTCTTGACTAGCGGGAGGGGGCACTCCTACAATGAGCAGTTCTTC.

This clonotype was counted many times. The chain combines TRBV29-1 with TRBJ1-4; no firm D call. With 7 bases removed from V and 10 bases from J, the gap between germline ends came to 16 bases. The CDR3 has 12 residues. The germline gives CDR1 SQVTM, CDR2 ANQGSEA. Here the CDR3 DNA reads TGCAGCGCGGCAGGCTGGCCGGGAAAACTGTTTTTT. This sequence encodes CSAAGWPGKLFF.

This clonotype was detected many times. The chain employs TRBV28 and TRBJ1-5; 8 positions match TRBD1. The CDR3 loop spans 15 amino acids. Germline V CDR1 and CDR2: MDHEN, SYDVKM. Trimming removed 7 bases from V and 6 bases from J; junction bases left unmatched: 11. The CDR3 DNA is TGTGCCAGCACCCGGGACAGGAGGGCCGGTCAGCCCCAGCATTTT. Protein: CASTRDRRAGQPQHF.

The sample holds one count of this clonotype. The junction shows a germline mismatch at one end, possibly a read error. Here the CDR3 reads CAGSLGNQPQHF. DNA for the CDR3: TGTGCCGGCAGCTTGGGCAATCAGCCCCAGCATTTT. V usage is TRBV5-6 and J usage is TRBJ1-5; no firm D call. The CDR3 extends over 12 amino acids. From germline, CDR1 is SGHDT and CDR2 YYEEEE.